These 29 T cell receptor beta chains were sequenced from one sample in a study of yellow fever vaccine responses in identical twins. TCRdb analysed the RT-PCR reads with MiXCR anew, one entry per CDR3 protein. Here the sample spans approximately 18,000 distinct CDR3 sequences, 61% being singletons. This specimen was T cells from blood (PBMCs), unsorted or a sorted subset (not recorded which), taken before or after yellow fever vaccination (not recorded which). These receptor sequences come from a woman between 18 and 29 years old who received the yellow fever vaccine.

This clonotype was counted a few times. The gene calls are TRBV11-3 and TRBJ2-2; no definite D call. The CDR3 is made up of 17 amino acids. Germline CDR1 reads SGHNT; CDR2 reads YENEEA. The V gene lost 1 base and the J gene lost 0 bases, with 12 bases spanning the gap. In DNA, the CDR3 is TGTGCCAGCAGCTTAGGCTCGGTGAGGACGAACACCGGGGAGCTGTTTTTT. It specifies CASSLGSVRTNTGELFF.

This clonotype was observed a handful of times. The J gene is TRBJ2-7, the V gene TRBV11-2; TRBD2 might be the D (6 bases). The CDR3 runs 14 residues. V lost 4 bases, J lost 4 bases, and 14 bases lay in between. CDR1 is SGHAT, CDR2 FQNNGV, per germline. This chain's CDR3 is CASSSLAQVYEQYF. In DNA, the CDR3 is TGTGCCAGCAGCTCCCTAGCGCAAGTTTACGAGCAGTACTTC. Combining the CDR3 with reference TRBV11-2 and TRBJ2-7 gives the whole variable domain EAGVAQSPRYKIIEKRQSVAFWCNPISGHATLYWYQQILGQGPKLLIQFQNNGVVDDSQLPKDRFSAERLKGVDSTLKIQPAKLEDSAVYLCASSSLAQVYEQYFGPGTRLTVT.

V usage is TRBV5-1 and J usage is TRBJ2-3; D may be TRBD2 (6 bases). V lost 4 bases and J 1 base, leaving 16 bases between the germline ends. Per germline, CDR1 SGHRS and CDR2 YFSETQ. The CDR3 loop spans 16 amino acids. DNA for the CDR3: TGCGCCAGCAGCCTGGACTATAGCGGAGGCACAGATACGCAGTATTTT. Translating it yields CASSLDYSGGTDTQYF.

The CDR3 loop reads CASSLGGEQFF. The CDR3 nucleotides are TGTGCCAGTAGTTTGGGGGGTGAGCAGTTCTTC. V usage is TRBV19 and J usage is TRBJ2-1, with D tentatively TRBD2 (6 bases). The germline gives CDR1 LNHDA, CDR2 SQIVND (reference sequence). The ends were cut back, 5 bases at V and 9 bases at J, with 8 bases in the middle. The length of the CDR3 is 11 residues.

The rearrangement links TRBV2 to TRBJ1-1; possible D gene TRBD1, 6 bases. Trimming took 6 bases from V and 4 from J, leaving 12 bases between them. The germline V gene encodes CDR1 SNHLY and CDR2 FYNNEI. The CDR3 runs to 13 residues. The CDR3 loop is CASRGTRGTEAFF. As DNA, the CDR3 is TGTGCCAGCAGAGGGACCAGGGGCACTGAAGCTTTCTTT.

This chain uses TRBV2 with TRBJ2-1, with D maybe TRBD2 (5 bases). The V end lost 7 bases, the J end lost 7 bases, and 14 bases lay between the germline ends. The germline V gene has CDR1 SNHLY and CDR2 FYNNEI. The CDR3 is 13 residues long. CDR3 coding DNA: TGTGCCAGCACCGGGGAAATGTCAAATGAGCAGTTCTTC. This translates into CASTGEMSNEQFF.

This clonotype was seen only a few times. The CDR3 protein is CASSGTGVMNTEAFF. As DNA, the CDR3 is TGTGCCAGCAGCGGGACAGGAGTCATGAACACTGAAGCTTTCTTT. The rearrangement links TRBV28 to TRBJ1-1; 8 bases align to TRBD1. Germline trimming cut 6 bases from V and 0 bases from J; bases unmatched to any gene: 6. CDR3 length: 15 residues. Germline lookup yields CDR1 MDHEN and CDR2 SYDVKM.

The V call is TRBV12-3 or TRBV12-4, the J call TRBJ2-1, with 10 bases aligning to TRBD2. The CDR3 contains 16 residues. J was trimmed by 0 bases and V by 6 bases; bases with no gene match: 5. DNA for the CDR3: TGTGCCAGCAGACCAGCGGGGGGGAGCTCCTACAATGAGCAGTTCTTC. Protein product: CASRPAGGSSYNEQFF.

This chain links TRBV11-1 with TRBJ2-1; TRBD2 aligns across 8 bases. The V segment lost 1 base and the J segment 5 bases; nucleotides outside the gene matches: 4. The CDR3 length is 15 residues. Per germline, CDR1 SGHAT and CDR2 FQDESV (reference sequence). Here the CDR3 reads CASSLVLAGHNEQFF. The CDR3 region has the DNA TGTGCCAGCAGCTTAGTGTTAGCGGGACACAATGAGCAGTTCTTC.

This chain joins TRBV11-1 and TRBJ1-4; no definite D call. This CDR3 spans 16 amino acids. The V gene's germline CDR1 is SGHAT and CDR2 FQDESV (reference sequence). V lost 5 bases to trimming and J lost 1 base, with 14 bases between them. The CDR3 region is CASSAARVRTNEKLFF. CDR3 DNA: TGTGCCAGCAGCGCGGCCCGGGTCAGAACTAATGAAAAACTGTTTTTT.

This clonotype was counted a few times. This chain uses TRBV11-1 with TRBJ1-1, with D uncertain. Trimming shortened V by 2 bases and J by 1 base, and 5 bases separated the two germline ends. CDR3 length: 13 residues. In germline, CDR1 is SGHAT, CDR2 FQDESV (reference sequence). The DNA of the CDR3 is TGTGCCAGCAGCTTAATGTCGAACACTGAAGCTTTCTTT. This codes for CASSLMSNTEAFF.

The chain couples TRBV9 to TRBJ1-1; D call uncertain. The V gene's germline CDR1 is SGDLS and CDR2 YYNGEE. This CDR3 has 14 amino acids. The V gene lost 4 bases and the J gene lost 4 bases, with 14 bases spanning the gap. The CDR3 is CASSPWGRVTEAFF. The CDR3 DNA is TGTGCCAGCAGCCCTTGGGGTAGAGTCACTGAAGCTTTCTTT.

This clonotype was picked up a small number of times. This chain links TRBV5-4 with TRBJ1-5; D is ambiguous. CDR1 and CDR2 (germline): SGHNT, YYREEE (reference sequence). This CDR3 contains 15 residues. Trimming removed 0 bases at V and 3 bases at J, with 10 bases between. In DNA form, the CDR3 reads TGTGCCAGCAGCTTGGGGGTCCGAGACAATCAGCCCCAGCATTTT. Encoded protein: CASSLGVRDNQPQHF.

Points on this clonotype: A read error may account for a junction end that differs from germline. The V call is TRBV9, the J call TRBJ1-1; D is undetermined. Germline V gene lookup returns CDR1 SGDLS and CDR2 YYNGEE. The CDR3 runs to 9 residues. CDR3 sequence: CASTFQASF. The CDR3 region has the DNA TGTGCCAGCACCTTTCAAGCTTCCTTT.

For this clonotype: The junction departs from the called germline gene at one end, perhaps through a read error. The rearrangement links TRBV19 to TRBJ1-1; D might be TRBD1 (6 bases). The CDR3 length is 17 residues. Germline CDR1 LNHDA, CDR2 SQIVND (reference sequence). In DNA form, the CDR3 reads TGTGCCAGTAGTACAACAAACAGGGTAATGATGAACACTGAAGCTTTTTTT. Encoded protein: CASSTTNRVMMNTEAFF.

The chain links TRBV5-4 to TRBJ2-1; D unclear. CDR3 size: 16 residues. Germline CDR1 reads SGHNT; CDR2 reads YYREEE (reference sequence). Trimming took 0 bases from V and 6 from J, leaving 16 bases between them. In nucleotides, the CDR3 is TGTGCCAGCAGCTTGGGCTCCCGGAGCCCCTCCAATGAGCAGTTCTTC. This sequence encodes CASSLGSRSPSNEQFF.

The chain carries TRBV11-3 and TRBJ1-6; D gene ambiguous. Germline V gene data show CDR1 as SGHNT and CDR2 as YENEEA. Trimming took off 5 bases at V and 0 bases at J, with 8 bases between the two ends. CDR3 length equals 15 residues. CDR3 sequence reads: CASSKVGSYNSPLHF. CDR3 DNA: TGTGCCAGCAGCAAAGTAGGCTCCTATAATTCACCCCTCCACTTT.

The chain couples TRBV6-1 to TRBJ2-1, with 8 bases matching TRBD2. J gave up 6 bases and V 7 bases, and 5 bases lay outside the gene matches. This CDR3 contains 13 residues. Germline CDR1 is MNHNS and CDR2 is SASEGT. The CDR3 protein is CASTKRESNEQFF. The DNA for the CDR3 is TGTGCCAGCACCAAGCGGGAGTCCAATGAGCAGTTCTTC.

This clonotype was observed a single time. The genes are TRBV2 and TRBJ2-4; possible D gene TRBD2, 5 bases. Germline-derived CDR1 and CDR2 are SNHLY and FYNNEI. V was cut by 9 bases and J by 8 bases, with 20 bases left in between. The CDR3 has 14 residues. In nucleotides, the CDR3 is TGTGCCAGATCCCCCGCCCCGATGCGGGACATTCAGTACTTC. Translating gives CARSPAPMRDIQYF.

The chain couples TRBV11-1 to TRBJ2-1; 8 nucleotides line up with TRBD1. V shed 5 bases and J 3 bases; nucleotides not matched to a gene: 6. CDR3 length: 15 residues. Germline values: CDR1 SGHAT, CDR2 FQDESV (reference sequence). CDR3 residues: CASSRTGSGYNEQFF. For the CDR3, the DNA is TGTGCCAGCAGCCGGACAGGGTCCGGCTACAATGAGCAGTTCTTC.

This chain links TRBV19 with TRBJ2-5; D not resolved. This CDR3 spans 11 amino acids. V was pared by 4 bases and J by 6 bases, with 6 bases between. The germline CDR1 and CDR2 sequences are LNHDA and SQIVND (reference sequence). This CDR3 is CASSNSKTQYF. The DNA of the CDR3 is TGTGCCAGTAGTAACAGTAAGACCCAGTACTTC.

V is TRBV12-3 or TRBV12-4 and J is TRBJ2-7, with 9 bases lining up with TRBD1. There are 14 residues in the CDR3. The V gene end was trimmed by 7 bases and the J gene end by 3 bases; junction bases not matched to a gene: 7. The CDR3 bases are TGTGCCAGCACCCTGGGACAGGGAAGCTACGAGCAGTACTTC. Residues: CASTLGQGSYEQYF.

This sequence joins TRBV28 and TRBJ2-6; either TRBD1 or TRBD2 may supply D (6 bases each). Germline CDR1 reads MDHEN; CDR2 reads SYDVKM. V lost 8 bases to trimming and J lost 3 bases, with 11 bases between them. The CDR3 extends over 14 amino acids. The CDR3 DNA follows: TGTGCCAGCGGGGGGCGGAATGGGGCCAACGTCCTGACTTTC. Translation gives CASGGRNGANVLTF.

The V gene is TRBV11-1, the J gene TRBJ2-7; perhaps D is TRBD1 or TRBD2 (5 bases each). The CDR3 spans 15 residues. Trimming took off 1 base at V and 6 bases at J, with 16 bases between the two ends. CDR1 and CDR2 from the germline V gene are SGHAT and FQDESV (reference sequence). CDR3 protein: CASSLGAGPGGEQYF. CDR3 nucleotides: TGTGCCAGCAGCTTAGGGGCAGGGCCTGGAGGCGAGCAGTACTTC.

This clonotype was seen more than once but under ten times. CDR3 region: CASSLYLGEHYGYTF. CDR3 sequence (DNA): TGTGCCAGCAGCTTATATTTAGGGGAACACTATGGCTACACCTTC. V usage is TRBV7-9 and J usage is TRBJ1-2, with D possibly TRBD1 on 5 matching bases. The V gene lost 2 bases and the J gene lost 3 bases, with 13 bases spanning the gap. This CDR3 contains 15 residues. Germline CDR1 and CDR2: SEHNR and FQNEAQ (reference sequence).

The J gene is TRBJ1-5, the V gene TRBV11-2; D is possibly TRBD1 (5 bases). The CDR3 extends over 15 amino acids. Trimming shortened V by 3 bases and J by 3 bases, and 12 bases separated the two germline ends. Looked up from germline, CDR1 is SGHAT and CDR2 is FQNNGV. CDR3 DNA sequence: TGTGCCAGCAGCTTGGGTGGGGCAGACAATCAGCCCCAGCATTTT. It specifies CASSLGGADNQPQHF.

This clonotype counts as medium-sized. CDR3 in DNA: TGTGCCAGCAGTAACCGGGACCTCCGAAAGTATGGCTACACCTTC. Its translation: CASSNRDLRKYGYTF. The chain has TRBV28 and TRBJ1-2; possibly TRBD1 for D (5 bases). CDR1 is MDHEN and CDR2 is SYDVKM in the germline V gene. Trimming took 5 bases from V and 5 from J, leaving 18 bases between them. The CDR3 is made up of 15 amino acids.

This clonotype was picked up a small number of times. V gene TRBV10-3 combines with J gene TRBJ2-7; TRBD2 might be the D (5 bases). CDR1 ENHRY and CDR2 SYGVKD come from the germline V gene. The ends were cut back, 7 bases at V and 0 bases at J, with 13 bases in the middle. The CDR3 extends over 14 amino acids. CDR3 DNA: TGTGCCATCAAGGAGGACCTATACTCCTACGAGCAGTACGTC. As protein: CAIKEDLYSYEQYV.

This clonotype has a handful of counts. The chain links TRBV7-6 to TRBJ2-1, with 10 bases matching TRBD2. Looked up from germline, CDR1 is SGHVS and CDR2 is FNYEAQ. The CDR3 spans 15 residues. V trimming: 5 bases; J trimming: 12 bases; junction bases outside the gene matches: 13. CDR3 protein: CASSPQRVAGGRQFF. Here the CDR3 DNA reads TGTGCCAGCAGCCCTCAACGGGTAGCGGGGGGTAGGCAGTTCTTC.